This T cell receptor (beta chain) was documented in a study of cytomegalovirus exposure and HLA in healthy donors (dated by TCRdb to the late 2010s). Study-level background: In an earlier analysis of some 610 of the donors, 276 Gb of sequence data and 90 million to 120 million unique TCR beta sequences from about 180 million T cells were reported. The number of typed donors differed by locus: about 620-630 for A, B, C, DRB1 and DQB1; roughly 510 for DQA1; approximately 610 for DPA1; and some 450 for DPB1. Among about 360 genotyped donors of the cohort, an average of about 240,000 unique TCR beta nucleotide sequences were sequenced per donor, around 20% of them non-productive. The T cell repertoires of about 700 subjects were profiled by immunosequencing and related to cytomegalovirus serostatus. The genetic ancestry cluster associated with self-reported Caucasian donors included about four fifths of the approximately 430 genotyped donors. Genome-wide SNP genotypes for about 55% of the roughly 670 donors were used in a later genetic analysis, which treated that subset as a discovery cohort. The study was designed to test whether signatures of past pathogen exposure could be identified by cataloging public T cell receptors. In the later analysis, no new phenotypic data were used to find candidate immune exposures; instead, reliance was placed on TCR beta sequences and their occurrence across donors. Besides the first cohort of roughly 660 subjects, a separate validation cohort made up of 120 different subjects was used. Approximately 300 gigabases of sequencing data and 91 million or so unique TCR sequences made up an early release that covered around 640 HLA-typed donors. Alongside the repertoire data, information on donor age, sex, ethnicity and CMV serostatus was compiled. In a later analysis, previously published TCR beta repertoires from fewer than 750 donors were re-analyzed and high-resolution HLA genotyping was added so that TCR occurrence patterns could be studied. Every repertoire in the discovery cohort had been generated on one and the same sequencing platform. An earlier analysis of around 580 of the donors used high-throughput TCR beta sequencing to judge whether each TCR beta V gene segment behaved as functional or pseudogenic. Roughly five DR-DQ haplotypes were handled as single units for association and clustering because linkage in the cohort was strong. High-throughput TCR immunosequencing, statistical association of individual TCRs with disease status, and machine learning were combined to predict cytomegalovirus infection status. Both class I and class II loci were covered by HLA typing, at four-digit resolution. On the study overall, not on this receptor specifically: Because HLA typing was missing for some donors at each locus, association tests included only the typed subset. For the cohort, immune exposure information was limited to CMV serostatus. Correlated functional status among segregating V segments might reflect linkage disequilibrium, but an unknown experimental factor could not be ruled out. The sequencing pipeline was judged likely to have produced a cluster of highly shared sequence variants as a technical artifact. The authors suggested that the approach could potentially be generalized to other disease states and immunological phenotypes. A further reported finding was that TCR beta sequences accurately predicted the HLA-A and HLA-B alleles for most subjects in the first cohort. While some public TCRs were present in many individuals, most TCR sequences turned up only very rarely across donors. This cohort had only TCR beta chains sequenced, and the lack of alpha or paired-chain data limited which features could be detected. In both the original and validation cohorts, the classifier was reported to diagnose cytomegalovirus status with high specificity and sensitivity. In vitro tests confirmed that a few of the cytomegalovirus-associated TCR beta chains recognize cytomegalovirus antigens. The study listed 150 to 200 TCR beta chains as associated with cytomegalovirus. Specific HLA alleles were associated with 15,000 to 20,000 TCR beta sequences at a false discovery rate of 0.05 in a later analysis. The earlier analysis of 587 of the donors excluded 15 to 20 rarely observed V segments, including chromosome 9 orphons, because counts were too low. The 87-base-pair reads could not distinguish some IMGT-functional V segments, including TRBV6-2 and TRBV6-3, so those segments were excluded. An association between a missense DCLRE1C variant and V-gene and J-gene trimming of TCR beta chains was found in a later genetic analysis and replicated in an independent cohort. The presence/absence analyses assumed that sequencing depth was roughly uniform across donors, and that assumption may not be true. In an earlier analysis of approximately 600 of the donors, most TCR beta V segments were observed in productive rearrangements about 87% or about 30% of the time, broadly matching IMGT annotations. In a later analysis, HLA-associated TCR beta chains were found to be more clonally expanded and to have lower generation probabilities than equally common non-associated chains. According to a later analysis, most CMV-associated TCR beta chains appeared to be HLA-restricted, and the HLA associations seemed to be driven largely by CMV exposure. In a later analysis, TCR association rates were found to vary across HLA loci, with the most associated TCRs seen for DRB1 alleles and the fewest for HLA-C alleles. When HLA alleles, especially DR and DQ, strongly co-occurred, attributing TCR associations to individual alleles was difficult. Several of the top co-occurrence clusters appeared to be linked to parvovirus B19, influenza, CMV and Epstein-Barr virus, according to a later analysis. In a later genetic analysis, fewer N-insertions in productive TCRs were reported among donors in an Asian-associated ancestry cluster than the roughly 700-donor mean.

Concerning this clone: Its antigen is unknown. Base quality data are lacking; no much larger clone is found one base away.

Library preparation employed the immunoSEQ multiplex PCR assay. For the multiplex PCR, a mixture combining 60 forward primers for TCR Vbeta segments and 13 reverse primers for TCR Jbeta segments was used. Amplification of the CDR3 region of rearranged TCR beta genes was performed with a multiplex PCR assay on genomic DNA. Amplified TCR beta libraries were sequenced as 87-base-pair reads on the Illumina HiSeq System. On the authors' methods: In a later analysis, 70 million to 95 million unique TCR beta chains were counted across the approximately 620 repertoires, and roughly 10 million of these chains were shared by at least two donors. To remove PCR and sequencing errors, raw reads were error-corrected and collapsed into unique sequences using a nearest-neighbor algorithm that merged closely related sequences. V, D and J gene segments were assigned by aligning CDR3 sequences to IMGT reference sequences. For a sequence to be retained, at least a six-nucleotide match to both a V gene segment and a J gene segment was required. A rearrangement counted as productive if the CDR3 had no stop codons and remained in frame with V and J, and every other rearrangement counted as non-productive. Following IMGT convention, CDR3 was defined as the stretch from the second conserved V-encoded cysteine to the conserved J-encoded phenylalanine. The earlier analysis of a few hundred of the donors excluded any sequence lacking an unambiguous match to a single V gene segment. In an earlier analysis of 587 of the donors, V segments were called functional above 56.7% productive rearrangements and were called segregating when the between-donor standard deviation exceeded 5%. To diagnose cytomegalovirus status from the catalog of TCR beta chain sequences, a statistical classification framework was built. A later analysis assigned V and J genes by comparing TCR nucleotide sequences with IMGT/GENE-DB human TR gene sequences. A later analysis assigned CDR3 sequences and most-parsimonious VDJ recombination scenarios with the TCRdist pipeline. A later analysis defined each TCR beta chain by its CDR3 amino acid sequence plus V-gene family, and excluded reads lacking a unique V-gene family. As a way to deal with suspected cross-contamination and a sequencing artifact, a later analysis dropped 450 to 600 nucleotide sequences that were highly shared and had low generation probability. A later analysis calculated a clonal expansion index for each public chain from normalized within-repertoire ranks of inferred template counts. A later analysis computed generation probabilities with a VDJ recombination model fitted to out-of-frame rearrangements, and checked the results against IGoR. Hypergeometric tests were used in a later analysis to score TCR-TCR, TCR-HLA and TCR-CMV co-occurrence, with a repertoire-size bias correction applied to the TCR pairs. In a later analysis, false discovery rates were estimated by permuting HLA or CMV assignments 20 times. In a later analysis, co-occurring TCRs were grouped with DBSCAN, and TCRdist sequence similarity was added when clustering was performed within HLA-allele-positive subsets. Co-occurrence clustering excluded repertoires with fewer than 30,000 or more than 120,000 public chains, plus five with anomalous nucleotide sharing. TCRdb took this table from immuneACCESS and kept in-frame rearrangements with V and J called. Such tables lack part of the clones; where checked against another copy, unresolved V genes explain under half of the gap, and the rest is unexplained. D and trimming come from the DNA, and the V and J calls and clone size come from that table. For this sample there are around 94,000 clones; about three fifths appear just once. 3.5% to 4.5% of the sample lies in the top ten.

The cysteine opens and the phenylalanine closes a CDR3 of 15 amino acids. Only the CDR3 part of the read is kept: 45 bases, read in frame from the first base. Trimming leaves V shorter by 2 bases and J shorter by 8 bases, with the junction holding 4 bases beyond the gene matches. For CDR1 and CDR2, the germline V gene (reference sequence) lists SEHNR and FQNEAQ. The cohort comprised more than 550 healthy bone marrow donors. All cohort members were sampled while nominally healthy, although unrecorded immune exposures were likely present. The donor tested CMV seronegative and was one of the 352 seronegative cohort members. A peripheral blood sample was collected from each donor, and TCR beta sequencing was performed on peripheral blood mononuclear cells. Genomic DNA extraction from the blood cell samples was performed with the Qiagen DNeasy Blood Extraction Kit.

The receptor chain draws on TRBV7-9 and TRBJ2-1, and 12 junctional nucleotides match TRBD1. The sequence was collected from a man under 40 in good health and CMV-seronegative. Sequenced input: PBMCs. The nucleotide sequence reads as follows: TGTGCCAGCAGCTTAAGGGGACAGGGGGCTGATGAGCAGTTCTTC. The encoded protein is CASSLRGQGADEQFF.